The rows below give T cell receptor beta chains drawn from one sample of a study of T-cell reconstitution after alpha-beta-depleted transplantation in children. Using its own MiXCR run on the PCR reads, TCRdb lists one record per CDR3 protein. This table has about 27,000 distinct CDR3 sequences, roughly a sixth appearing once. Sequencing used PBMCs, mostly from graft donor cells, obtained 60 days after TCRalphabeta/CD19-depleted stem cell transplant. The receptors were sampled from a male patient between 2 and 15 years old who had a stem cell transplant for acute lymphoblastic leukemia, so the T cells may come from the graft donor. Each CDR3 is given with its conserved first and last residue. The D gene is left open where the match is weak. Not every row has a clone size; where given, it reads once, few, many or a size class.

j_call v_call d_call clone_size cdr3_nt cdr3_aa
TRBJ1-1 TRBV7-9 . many TGTGCCAGCAGACAATTGGCGGACACTGAAGCTTTCTTT CASRQLADTEAFF
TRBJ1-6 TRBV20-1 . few TGCAGTGCTAGGACCTCGGGACAAGATCTTAATTCACCCCTCCACTTT CSARTSGQDLNSPLHF
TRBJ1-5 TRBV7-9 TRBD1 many TGTGCCAGCAGCTCACAGGGGGTCGATCAGCCCCAGCATTTT CASSSQGVDQPQHF
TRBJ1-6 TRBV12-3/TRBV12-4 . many TGTGCCAGCAGAACGGGACACAATAATTCACCCCTCCACTTT CASRTGHNNSPLHF
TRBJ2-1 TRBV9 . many TGTGCCAGCAGCTCCTTGGGGGCTGCCAGGGATGAGCAGTTCTTC CASSSLGAARDEQFF
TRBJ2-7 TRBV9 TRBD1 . TGTGCCAGCAGCGCCTGGGACAGGGTGGACGAGCAGTACTTC CASSAWDRVDEQYF
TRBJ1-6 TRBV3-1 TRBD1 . TGTGCCAGCAGCCAAGGGAAGACAGGGAGGTCGCATTCACCCCTCCACTTT CASSQGKTGRSHSPLHF
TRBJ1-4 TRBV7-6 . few TGTGCCAGCAGCTTAGGAAATAGAATCAATGAAAAACTGTTTTTT CASSLGNRINEKLFF
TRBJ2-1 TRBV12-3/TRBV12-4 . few TGTGCCAGCAGTTTCCTTGACAGGCCCAATGAGCAGTTCTTC CASSFLDRPNEQFF
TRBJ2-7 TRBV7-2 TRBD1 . TGTGCCAGCAGCTTCAGAAGACAGGGGGCGGGCTACGAGCAGTACTTC CASSFRRQGAGYEQYF
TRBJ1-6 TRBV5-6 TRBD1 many TGTGCCAGCAGCTTTGGACAGGGGAATTCACCCCTCCACTTT CASSFGQGNSPLHF
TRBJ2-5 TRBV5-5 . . TGTGCCAGCAGCCCTGGGCCGGTCCAAGAGACCCAGTACTTC CASSPGPVQETQYF
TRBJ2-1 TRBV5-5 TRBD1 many TGTGCCAGCAGTTTCGGAGGGACAGGGGGCGAGCGTGAGCAGTTCTTC CASSFGGTGGEREQFF
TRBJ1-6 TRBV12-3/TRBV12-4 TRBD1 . TGTGCCAGCAGTCCTCGGACAGGGGGCCATAATTCACCCCTCCACTTT CASSPRTGGHNSPLHF
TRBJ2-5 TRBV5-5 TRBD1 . TGTGCCAGCAGCCCTCGCTGGACAGGGGGCGATCAACATGCGTACTTC CASSPRWTGGDQHAYF
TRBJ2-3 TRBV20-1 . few TGCAGTGCAACCAGGGGGGGAAGCACAGATACGCAGTATTTT CSATRGGSTDTQYF
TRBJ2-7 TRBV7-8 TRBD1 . TGTGCCAGCAGCTTAGTACAGGGGGGACGAGGGCAGTACTTC CASSLVQGGRGQYF
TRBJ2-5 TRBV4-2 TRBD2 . TGTGCCAGCAGCCGCACACCGGGACTACAAGAGACCCAGTACTTC CASSRTPGLQETQYF
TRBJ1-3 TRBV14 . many TGTGCCAGCAGCCAATATAAAGGAGCTGGAAACACCATATATTTT CASSQYKGAGNTIYF
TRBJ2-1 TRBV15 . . TGTGCCACCAGCAGAGATCGGACAGCCTTTTCCTACAATGAGCAGTTCTTC CATSRDRTAFSYNEQFF
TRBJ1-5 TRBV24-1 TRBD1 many TGTGCCACCAGTGAGACAGGGGATAGCAATCAGCCCCAGCATTTT CATSETGDSNQPQHF
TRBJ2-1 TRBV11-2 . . TGTGCCAGCAGCCGAGCTGTTAGCTCCTACAATGAGCAGTTCTTC CASSRAVSSYNEQFF
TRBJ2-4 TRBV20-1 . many TGCAGTGCTAGAGATCGGGGCAGGGTGAGAGGAAACATTCAGTACTTC CSARDRGRVRGNIQYF
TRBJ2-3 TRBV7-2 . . TGTGCCAGCAGCTTAGTCCCGACGGATACGCAGTATTTT CASSLVPTDTQYF
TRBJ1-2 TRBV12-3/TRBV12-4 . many TGTGCCAGCAGTTTCTTCGCTAACTATGGCTACACCTTC CASSFFANYGYTF
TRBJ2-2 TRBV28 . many TGTGCCAGCAGTCTCTCGGGGTTCGACACCGGGGAGCTGTTTTTT CASSLSGFDTGELFF
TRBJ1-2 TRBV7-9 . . TGTGCCAGCAGCTTAGTCAGGGGTAGCTATGGCTACACCTTC CASSLVRGSYGYTF
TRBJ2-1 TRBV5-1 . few TGCGCCAGCAGCTTGGTTACAGGTTGGAATGAGCAGTTCTTC CASSLVTGWNEQFF
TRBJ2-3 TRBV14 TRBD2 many TGTGCCAGCAGCCAAGGGACTAGCGATAGCACAGATACGCAGTATTTT CASSQGTSDSTDTQYF
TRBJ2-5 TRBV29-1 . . TGCAGCGTTGTAGGTGGACCCGACCTACAAGAGACCCAGTACTTC CSVVGGPDLQETQYF
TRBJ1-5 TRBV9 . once TGTGCCAGCAGCGTAGGAGGGAGCGATCGGCCCCAGCATTTT CASSVGGSDRPQHF
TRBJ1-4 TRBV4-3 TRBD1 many TGCGCCAGCAGCCAAGATCGGGCAGGGGGCGGGGGAACTAATGAAAAACTGTTTTTT CASSQDRAGGGGTNEKLFF
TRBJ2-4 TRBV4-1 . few TGCGCCAGCAGTCCTACCGGGACAATGCGCATTCAGTACTTC CASSPTGTMRIQYF
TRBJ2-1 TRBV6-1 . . TGTGCCAGCAGTGAGGTCCTGATTTCTTACAATGAGCAGTTCTTC CASSEVLISYNEQFF
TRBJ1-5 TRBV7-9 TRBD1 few TGTGCCAGCAGCTTAGACGGACAGGGGGCCTGGCAGCCCCAGCATTTT CASSLDGQGAWQPQHF
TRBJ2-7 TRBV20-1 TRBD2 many TGCAGTGCTAGAAAGCCCAGCGGGAGGGTATCAACGATCTACGAGCAGTACTTC CSARKPSGRVSTIYEQYF
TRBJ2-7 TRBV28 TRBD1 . TGTGCCAGCAGTGGGTCAGGGGGCTCCTACGAGCAGTACTTC CASSGSGGSYEQYF
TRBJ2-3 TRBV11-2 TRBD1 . TGTGCCAGCAGCTCGGGACAGGCTGCAGATACGCAGTATTTT CASSSGQAADTQYF
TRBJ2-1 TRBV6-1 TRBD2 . TGTGCCAGCAGGAGGGGACTAGCGGGAGGGCCTGGGAATGAGCAGTTCTTC CASRRGLAGGPGNEQFF
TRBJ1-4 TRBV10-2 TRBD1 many TGCGCCAGCAGTGACAGGGGGCAGGGTAATGAAAAACTGTTTTTT CASSDRGQGNEKLFF
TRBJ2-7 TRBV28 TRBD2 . TGTGCCAGCAGCAGAGCGGGAGGGCGGAGAGAGCAGTACTTC CASSRAGGRREQYF
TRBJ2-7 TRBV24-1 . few TGTGCCACCAGTGATTTCAGGGGCGAGCAGTACTTC CATSDFRGEQYF
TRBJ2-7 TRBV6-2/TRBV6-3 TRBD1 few TGTGCCAGCAGTTACTCGGGACAGAAGGTCTACGAGCAGTACTTC CASSYSGQKVYEQYF
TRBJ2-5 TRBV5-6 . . TGTGCCAGCAGCTCCCCCAGGGGGGGGGCCCAAGAGACCCAGTACTTC CASSSPRGGAQETQYF
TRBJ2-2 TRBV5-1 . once TGCGCCAGCAGCTCAGACGGGCACAACACCGGGGAGCAGTTTTTT CASSSDGHNTGEQFF
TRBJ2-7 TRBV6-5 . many TGTGCCAGCAGTTACTCGGGGATGATCTACGAGCAGTACTTC CASSYSGMIYEQYF
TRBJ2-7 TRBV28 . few TGTGCCAGCAGTTTGGGGATACCTTACGAGCAGTACTTC CASSLGIPYEQYF
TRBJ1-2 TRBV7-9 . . TGTGCCAGCAGCTTATGGGCAGCAAACTATGGCTACACCTTC CASSLWAANYGYTF
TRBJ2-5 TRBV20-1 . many TGCAGTGCTAGAAACCAAGAGACCCAGTACTTC CSARNQETQYF
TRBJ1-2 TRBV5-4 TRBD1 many TGTGCCAGCAGCTTGCGACAGGGTGACTATGGCTACACCTTC CASSLRQGDYGYTF
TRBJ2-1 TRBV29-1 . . TGCAGCGTTCCCGGGGGAAGTCTAGTCAATGAGCAGTTCTTC CSVPGGSLVNEQFF
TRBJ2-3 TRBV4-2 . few TGTGCCAGCAGCCAGCACGAGGGGGTTTCAGATACGCAGTATTTT CASSQHEGVSDTQYF
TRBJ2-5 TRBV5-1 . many TGCGCCAGCAGCTTGGAGGTCGGGGCAGAGACCCAGTACTTC CASSLEVGAETQYF
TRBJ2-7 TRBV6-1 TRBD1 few TGTGCCAGCAGTAGTATACAGGGGAGCTCCTACGAGCAGTACTTC CASSSIQGSSYEQYF
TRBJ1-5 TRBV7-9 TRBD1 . TGTGCCAGCAGCAGCAGGGGGGACAATCAGCCCCAGCATTTT CASSSRGDNQPQHF
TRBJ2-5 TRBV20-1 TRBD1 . TGCAGTGCGAGGGTAGTCCCGGGACAGGGTTTGTTGGAGACCCAGTACTTC CSARVVPGQGLLETQYF
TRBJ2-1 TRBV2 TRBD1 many TGTGCCAGCAGTTTTAGTTGGGGACAGGGGACTCCCAATGAGCAGTTCTTC CASSFSWGQGTPNEQFF
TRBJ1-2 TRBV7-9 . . TGTGCCAGCAGCAAATTCCGGGACCGAGCTAACTATGGCTACACCTTC CASSKFRDRANYGYTF
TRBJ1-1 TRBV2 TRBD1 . TGTGCCAGCAGTGAAGAAGTTTCGGGACAGGGCGAAGCTTTCTTT CASSEEVSGQGEAFF
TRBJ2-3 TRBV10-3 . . TGTGCCATCAGTGCGACCCTACAGGGTTCTCACACAGATACGCAGTATTTT CAISATLQGSHTDTQYF